This record looks at one TCR beta chain sequence and its context. This specimen belongs to a study of Ad26.COV2.S vaccination and SARS-CoV-2 variants. The sample's treatment: some 20 received Ad26.COV2.S at low or high dose, single or two shots; several received placebo; per-sample allocation not given. Vaccine and placebo recipients were sampled on day 63 after the first injection. Trimming removed 7 bases at V and 0 bases at J, with 14 bases between. Germline V gene lookup returns CDR1 MNHEY and CDR2 SMNVEV (reference sequence). There are 15 residues in the CDR3. Libraries were prepared by immunoSEQ multiplex PCR; TCRdb keeps only in-frame clonotypes and omits some of them. This table holds hundreds of thousands of clones, 70% to 90% found once.

Material: peripheral blood, obtained in a trial of Ad26.COV2.S vaccine versus placebo. The TCR sequence derives from a person between 18 and 65 years old who received the Ad26.COV2.S COVID-19 vaccine or a placebo. This chain connects TRBV27 to TRBJ2-3; D is possibly TRBD2 (6 bases). The CDR3 is CASTLLATSTDTQYF. In nucleotides, the CDR3 is TGTGCCAGCACCCTCCTAGCGACCAGCACAGATACGCAGTATTTT.